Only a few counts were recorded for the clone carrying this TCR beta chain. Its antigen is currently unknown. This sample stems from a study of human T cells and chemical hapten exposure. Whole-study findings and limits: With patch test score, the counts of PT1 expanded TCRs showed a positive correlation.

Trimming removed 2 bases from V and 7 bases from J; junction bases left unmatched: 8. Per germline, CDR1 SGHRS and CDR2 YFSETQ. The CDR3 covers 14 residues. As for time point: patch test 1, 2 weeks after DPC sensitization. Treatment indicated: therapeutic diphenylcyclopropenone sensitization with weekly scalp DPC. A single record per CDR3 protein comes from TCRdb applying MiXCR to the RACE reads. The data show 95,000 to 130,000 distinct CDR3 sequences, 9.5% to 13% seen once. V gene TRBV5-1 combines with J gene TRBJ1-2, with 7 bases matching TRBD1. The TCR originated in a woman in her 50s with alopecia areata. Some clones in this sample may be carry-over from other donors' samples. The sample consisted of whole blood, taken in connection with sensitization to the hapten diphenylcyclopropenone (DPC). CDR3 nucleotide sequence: TGCGCCAGCAGCTTAGATTCAACAGGGGTTGGCTACACCTTC. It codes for CASSLDSTGVGYTF.